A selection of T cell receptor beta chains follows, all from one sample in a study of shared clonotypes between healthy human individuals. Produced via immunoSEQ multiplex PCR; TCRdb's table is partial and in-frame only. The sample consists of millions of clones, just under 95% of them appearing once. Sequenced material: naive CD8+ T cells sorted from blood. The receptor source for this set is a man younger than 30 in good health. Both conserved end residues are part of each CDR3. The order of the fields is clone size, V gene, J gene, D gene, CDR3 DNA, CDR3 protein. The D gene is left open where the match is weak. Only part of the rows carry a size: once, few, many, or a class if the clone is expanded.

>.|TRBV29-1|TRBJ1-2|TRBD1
TGCAGCGTTGTAAACAGGGGAACTAACTATGGCTACACCTTC
CSVVNRGTNYGYTF
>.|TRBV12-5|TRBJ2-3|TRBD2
TGTGCTAGTGGTTTGGTACTAGCGGGGTCTAGCACAGATACGCAGTATTTT
CASGLVLAGSSTDTQYF
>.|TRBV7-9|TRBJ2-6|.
TGTGCCAGCAGCTTATCGGCAAATGGGGCCAACGTCCTGACTTTC
CASSLSANGANVLTF
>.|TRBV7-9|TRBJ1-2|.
TGTGCCAGCAGCTTAGAATTTGCAGGGAAGGATGGCTACACCTTC
CASSLEFAGKDGYTF
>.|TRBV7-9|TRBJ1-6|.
TGTGCCAGCAGCTTAGGGGCAGTTAATTCACCCCTCCACTTT
CASSLGAVNSPLHF
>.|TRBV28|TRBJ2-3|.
TGTGCCAGCGGTGGGGGGTGGCGGACAGATACGCAGTATTTT
CASGGGWRTDTQYF
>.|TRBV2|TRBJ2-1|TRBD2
TGTGCCAGCAGTGAACCCAGCGGGGGTAAGAATGAGCAGTTCTTC
CASSEPSGGKNEQFF
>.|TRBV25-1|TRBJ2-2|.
TGTGCCAGCAGTGAATGGAGAATTGGCGCCGGGGAGCTGTTTTTT
CASSEWRIGAGELFF
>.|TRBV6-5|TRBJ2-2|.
TGTGCCAGCAGCCCCAGACTAGTTCCCGGGGAGCTGTTTTTT
CASSPRLVPGELFF
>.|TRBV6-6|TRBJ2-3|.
TGTGCCAGCAGGGAACCGGGACTCCCCCCTTACACGCAGTATTTT
CASREPGLPPYTQYF
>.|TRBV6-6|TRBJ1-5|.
TGTGCCAGCAGCTGGGCTTCGGCGGGTAGCAATCAGCCCCAGCATTTT
CASSWASAGSNQPQHF
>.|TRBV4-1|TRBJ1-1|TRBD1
TGCGCCAGCAGCCAGTTGATCGGGACAGGGGAAACTGAAGCTTTCTTT
CASSQLIGTGETEAFF
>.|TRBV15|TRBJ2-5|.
TGTGCCACCAGCAGAGTTGGAGGGGGGGAGACCCAGTACTTC
CATSRVGGGETQYF
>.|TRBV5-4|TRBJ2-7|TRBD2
TGTGCCAGCAGCTTGGGGACTAGCGGCTCCTACGAGCAGTACTTC
CASSLGTSGSYEQYF
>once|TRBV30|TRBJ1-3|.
TGTGCCTGGAGTGTAACCCTCTCTGGAAACACCATATATTTT
CAWSVTLSGNTIYF
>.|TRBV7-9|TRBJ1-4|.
TGTGCCAGCAGCCCCTCCCGGACAGAAGGAGGTGAAAAACTGTTTTTT
CASSPSRTEGGEKLFF
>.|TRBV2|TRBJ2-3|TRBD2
TGTGCCAGCAGGGGGACTAGCGGGAGTGGCACAGATACGCAGTATTTT
CASRGTSGSGTDTQYF
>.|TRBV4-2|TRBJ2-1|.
TGTGCCAGCAGCCAAGATAGAAGTTTCATGTGGCAGTTCTTC
CASSQDRSFMWQFF